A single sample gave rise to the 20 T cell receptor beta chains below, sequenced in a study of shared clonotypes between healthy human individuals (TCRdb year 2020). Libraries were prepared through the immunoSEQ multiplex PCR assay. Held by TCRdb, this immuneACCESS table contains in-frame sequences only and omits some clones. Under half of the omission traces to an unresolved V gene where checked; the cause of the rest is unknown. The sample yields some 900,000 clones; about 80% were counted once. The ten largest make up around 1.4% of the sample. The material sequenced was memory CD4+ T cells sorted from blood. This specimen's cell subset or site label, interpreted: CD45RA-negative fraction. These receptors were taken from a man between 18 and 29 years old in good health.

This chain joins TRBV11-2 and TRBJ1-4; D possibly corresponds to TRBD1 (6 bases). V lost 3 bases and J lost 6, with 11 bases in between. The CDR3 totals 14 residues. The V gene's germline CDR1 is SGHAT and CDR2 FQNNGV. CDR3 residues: CASSFGGGHEKLFF. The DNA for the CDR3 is TGTGCCAGCAGCTTTGGAGGGGGGCATGAAAAACTGTTTTTT.

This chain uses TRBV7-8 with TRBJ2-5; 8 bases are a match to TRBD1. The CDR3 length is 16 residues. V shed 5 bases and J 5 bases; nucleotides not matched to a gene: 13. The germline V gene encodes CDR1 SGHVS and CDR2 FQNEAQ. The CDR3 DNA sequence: TGTGCCAGCAGCCCCTACGGGACAGGCCGCGGGGAGACCCAGTACTTC. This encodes CASSPYGTGRGETQYF.

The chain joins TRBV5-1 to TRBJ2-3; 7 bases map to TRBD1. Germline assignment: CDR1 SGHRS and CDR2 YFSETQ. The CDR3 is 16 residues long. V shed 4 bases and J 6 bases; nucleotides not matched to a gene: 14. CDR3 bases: TGCGCCAGCAGCCATGATCAAAAGGGGGCGCAGGATACGCAGTATTTT. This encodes CASSHDQKGAQDTQYF.

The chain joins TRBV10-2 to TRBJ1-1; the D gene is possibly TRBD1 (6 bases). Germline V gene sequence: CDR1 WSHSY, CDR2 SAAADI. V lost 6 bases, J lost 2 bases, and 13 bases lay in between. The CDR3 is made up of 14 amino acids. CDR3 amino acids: CASRSRGANTEAFF. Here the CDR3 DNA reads TGCGCCAGCAGATCTAGGGGGGCAAACACTGAAGCTTTCTTT.

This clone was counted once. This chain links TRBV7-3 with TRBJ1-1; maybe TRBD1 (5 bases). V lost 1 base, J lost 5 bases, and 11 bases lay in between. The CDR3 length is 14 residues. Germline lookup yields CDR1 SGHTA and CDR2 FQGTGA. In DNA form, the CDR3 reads TGTGCCAGCAGCTTAAAGGGGAGAGGGACTGAAGCTTTCTTT. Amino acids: CASSLKGRGTEAFF.

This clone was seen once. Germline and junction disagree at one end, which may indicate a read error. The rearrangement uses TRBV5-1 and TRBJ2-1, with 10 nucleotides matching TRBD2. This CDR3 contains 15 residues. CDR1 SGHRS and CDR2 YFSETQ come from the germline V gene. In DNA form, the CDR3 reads TGCGCCAGCAGCCGAGCGGGAGGGTCTTACAATGGGCAGTTCTTC. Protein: CASSRAGGSYNGQFF.

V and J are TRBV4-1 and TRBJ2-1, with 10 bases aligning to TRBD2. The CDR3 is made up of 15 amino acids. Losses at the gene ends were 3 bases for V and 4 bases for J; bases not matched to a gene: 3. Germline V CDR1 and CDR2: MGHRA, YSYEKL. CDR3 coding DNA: TGCGCCAGCAGCCACCCGGGACTAGCGTACAATGAGCAGTTCTTC. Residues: CASSHPGLAYNEQFF.

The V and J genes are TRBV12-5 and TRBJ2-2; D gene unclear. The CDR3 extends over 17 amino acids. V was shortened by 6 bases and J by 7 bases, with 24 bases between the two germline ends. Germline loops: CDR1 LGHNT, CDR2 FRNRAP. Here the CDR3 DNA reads TGTGCTAGTGGCCCTACTTCAGTTTTCCTCAAACGCGGGGAGCTGTTTTTT. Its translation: CASGPTSVFLKRGELFF.

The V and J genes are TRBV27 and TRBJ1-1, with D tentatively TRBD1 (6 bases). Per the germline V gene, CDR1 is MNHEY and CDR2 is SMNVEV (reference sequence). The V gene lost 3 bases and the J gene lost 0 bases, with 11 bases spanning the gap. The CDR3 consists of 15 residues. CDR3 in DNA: TGTGCCAGCAGTTTTCATAGGGGGGTGAACACTGAAGCTTTCTTT. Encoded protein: CASSFHRGVNTEAFF.

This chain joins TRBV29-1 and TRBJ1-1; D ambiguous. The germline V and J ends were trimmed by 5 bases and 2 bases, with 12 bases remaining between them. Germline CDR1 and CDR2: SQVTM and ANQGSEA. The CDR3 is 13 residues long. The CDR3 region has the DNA TGCAGCGTTCTCGGTACGGCAAACACTGAAGCTTTCTTT. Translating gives CSVLGTANTEAFF.

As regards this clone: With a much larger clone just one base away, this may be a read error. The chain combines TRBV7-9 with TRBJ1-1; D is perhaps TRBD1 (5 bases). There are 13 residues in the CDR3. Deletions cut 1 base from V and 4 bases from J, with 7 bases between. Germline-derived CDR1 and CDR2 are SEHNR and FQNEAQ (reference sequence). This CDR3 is CASSLEGTTEAFF. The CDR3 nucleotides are TGTGCCAGCAGCTTAGAAGGGACCACTGAAGCTTTCTTT. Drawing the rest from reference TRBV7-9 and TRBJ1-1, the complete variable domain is DTGVSQNPRHKITKRGQNVTFRCDPISEHNRLYWYRQTLGQGPEFLTYFQNEAQLEKSRLLSDRFSAERPKGSFSTLEIQRTEQGDSAMYLCASSLEGTTEAFFGQGTRLTVV.

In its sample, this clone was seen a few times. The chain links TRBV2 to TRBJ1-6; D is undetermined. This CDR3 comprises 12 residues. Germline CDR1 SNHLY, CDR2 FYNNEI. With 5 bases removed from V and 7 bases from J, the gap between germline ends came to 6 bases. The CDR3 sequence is CASSTINSPLHF. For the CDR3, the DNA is TGTGCCAGCAGTACGATCAATTCACCCCTCCACTTT.

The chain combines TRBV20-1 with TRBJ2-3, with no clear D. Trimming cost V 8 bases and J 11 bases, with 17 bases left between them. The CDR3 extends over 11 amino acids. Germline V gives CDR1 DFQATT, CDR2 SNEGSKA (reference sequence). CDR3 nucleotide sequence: TGCAGTACTTTTATAGCAGATGGGCAGTATTTT. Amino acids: CSTFIADGQYF.

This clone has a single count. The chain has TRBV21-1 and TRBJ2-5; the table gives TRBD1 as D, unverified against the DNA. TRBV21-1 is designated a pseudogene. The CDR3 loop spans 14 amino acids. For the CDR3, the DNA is TGTGCCAAGTCTAAATACCACAGGGAAGAGACCCAGTACTTC. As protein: CAKSKYHREETQYF.

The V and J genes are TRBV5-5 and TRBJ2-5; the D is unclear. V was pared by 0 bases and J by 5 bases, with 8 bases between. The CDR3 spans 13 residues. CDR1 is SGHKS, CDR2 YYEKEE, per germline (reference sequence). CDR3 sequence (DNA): TGTGCCAGCAGCTTGGGCCAGTGGGAGACCCAGTACTTC. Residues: CASSLGQWETQYF.

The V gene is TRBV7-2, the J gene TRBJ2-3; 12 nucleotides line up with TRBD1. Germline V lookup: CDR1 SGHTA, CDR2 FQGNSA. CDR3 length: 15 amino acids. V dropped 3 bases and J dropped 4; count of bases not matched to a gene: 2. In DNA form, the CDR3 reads TGTGCCAGCAGCTTCCGGGACAGGGGGCCAGATACGCAGTATTTT. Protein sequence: CASSFRDRGPDTQYF. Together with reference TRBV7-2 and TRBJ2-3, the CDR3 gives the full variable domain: GAGVSQSPSNKVTEKGKDVELRCDPISGHTALYWYRQSLGQGLEFLIYFQGNSAPDKSGLPSDRFSAERTGGSVSTLTIQRTQQEDSAVYLCASSFRDRGPDTQYFGPGTRLTVL.

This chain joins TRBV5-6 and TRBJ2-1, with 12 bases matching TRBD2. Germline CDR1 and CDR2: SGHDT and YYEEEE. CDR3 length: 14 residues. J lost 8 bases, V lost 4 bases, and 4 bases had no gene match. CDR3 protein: CASSGRTSGDEQFF. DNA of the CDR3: TGTGCCAGCAGCGGCCGGACTAGCGGGGATGAGCAGTTCTTC.

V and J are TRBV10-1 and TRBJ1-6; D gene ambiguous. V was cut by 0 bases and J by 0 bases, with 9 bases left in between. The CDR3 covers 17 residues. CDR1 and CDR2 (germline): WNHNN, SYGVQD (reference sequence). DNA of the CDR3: TGCGCCAGCAGTGAGTCGATGCAGAGCTCCTATAATTCACCCCTCCACTTT. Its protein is CASSESMQSSYNSPLHF.

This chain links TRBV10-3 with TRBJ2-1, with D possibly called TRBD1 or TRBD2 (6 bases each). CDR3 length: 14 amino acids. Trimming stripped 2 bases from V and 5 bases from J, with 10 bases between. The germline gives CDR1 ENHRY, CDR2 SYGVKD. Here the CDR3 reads CAISEPRGHNEQFF. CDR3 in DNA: TGTGCCATCAGTGAGCCACGGGGGCACAATGAGCAGTTCTTC.

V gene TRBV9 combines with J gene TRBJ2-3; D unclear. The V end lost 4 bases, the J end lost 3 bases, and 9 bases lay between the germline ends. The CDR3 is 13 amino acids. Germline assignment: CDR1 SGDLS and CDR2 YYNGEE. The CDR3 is CASSSSVTDTQYF. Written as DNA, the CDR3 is TGTGCCAGCAGCTCCAGTGTAACAGATACGCAGTATTTT.